Listed below are T cell receptor beta chains from one sample, sequenced in a study of T-cell reconstitution after alpha-beta-depleted transplantation in children. TCRdb used MiXCR to reprocess the PCR reads, holding one entry per CDR3 protein. The sample contains about 130,000 distinct CDR3 sequences, 9.5% to 10% of which appear only once. The sequencing here drew on PBMCs, mostly from graft donor cells, taken 180 days after TCRalphabeta/CD19-depleted stem cell transplant. These receptors were collected from a girl in the first two years of life who had a stem cell transplant for combined immunodeficiency, so the T cells may come from the graft donor. Each CDR3 is given with its conserved first and last residue. D genes are given only for firm matches.

d_call | j_call | v_call | cdr3_length | cdr3_aa
. | TRBJ1-1 | TRBV6-1 | 14 | CASDRRRGGTEAFF
. | TRBJ1-2 | TRBV12-3/TRBV12-4 | 15 | CASSLEGSPLGGYTF
TRBD1 | TRBJ2-2 | TRBV7-6 | 18 | CASSPIAGQGVYTGELFF
. | TRBJ2-7 | TRBV20-1 | 15 | CSARDRRAPNYEQYF
TRBD1 | TRBJ2-7 | TRBV6-2/TRBV6-3 | 14 | CASSPLGQPYEQYF
. | TRBJ2-7 | TRBV4-3 | 17 | CASSQDISGRTSYEQYF
TRBD2 | TRBJ2-7 | TRBV5-1 | 15 | CASSNGLAGAYEQYF
TRBD1 | TRBJ2-1 | TRBV5-6 | 18 | CASSFWDGQGYYYNEQFF
TRBD2 | TRBJ2-3 | TRBV24-1 | 17 | CATSATTSGVPTDTQYF
TRBD2 | TRBJ2-7 | TRBV6-2/TRBV6-3 | 18 | CASSSGGLAGESSYEQYF
. | TRBJ1-2 | TRBV10-3 | 14 | CAISAAGQNYGYTF
. | TRBJ2-5 | TRBV12-3/TRBV12-4 | 14 | CASSLGGRRETQYF